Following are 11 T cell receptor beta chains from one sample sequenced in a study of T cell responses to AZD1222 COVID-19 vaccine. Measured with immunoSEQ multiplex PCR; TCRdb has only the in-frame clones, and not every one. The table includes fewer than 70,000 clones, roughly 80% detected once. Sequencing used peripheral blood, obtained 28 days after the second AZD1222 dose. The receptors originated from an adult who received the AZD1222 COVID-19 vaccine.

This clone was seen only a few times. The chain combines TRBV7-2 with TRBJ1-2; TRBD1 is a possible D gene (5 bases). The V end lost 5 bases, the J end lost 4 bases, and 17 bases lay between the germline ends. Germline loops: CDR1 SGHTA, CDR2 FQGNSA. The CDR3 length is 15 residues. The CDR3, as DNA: TGTGCCAGCAGCCGGGGGACGGAAAGGCCCTATGGCTACACCTTC. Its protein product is CASSRGTERPYGYTF. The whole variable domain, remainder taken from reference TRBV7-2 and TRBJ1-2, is GAGVSQSPSNKVTEKGKDVELRCDPISGHTALYWYRQSLGQGLEFLIYFQGNSAPDKSGLPSDRFSAERTGGSVSTLTIQRTQQEDSAVYLCASSRGTERPYGYTFGSGTRLTVV.

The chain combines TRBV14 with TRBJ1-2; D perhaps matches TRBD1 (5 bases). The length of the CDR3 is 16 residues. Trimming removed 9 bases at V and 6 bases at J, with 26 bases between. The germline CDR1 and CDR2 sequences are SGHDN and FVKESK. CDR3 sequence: CASTRRGRVYLDGYTF. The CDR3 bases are TGTGCCAGTACCCGAAGGGGCAGGGTTTATCTAGATGGCTACACCTTC.

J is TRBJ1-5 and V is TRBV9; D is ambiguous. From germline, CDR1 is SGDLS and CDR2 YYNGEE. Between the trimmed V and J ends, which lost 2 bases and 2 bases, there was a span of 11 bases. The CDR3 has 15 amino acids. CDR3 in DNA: TGTGCCAGCAGCGTTGCATCCTTCGGCAATCAGCCCCAGCATTTT. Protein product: CASSVASFGNQPQHF.

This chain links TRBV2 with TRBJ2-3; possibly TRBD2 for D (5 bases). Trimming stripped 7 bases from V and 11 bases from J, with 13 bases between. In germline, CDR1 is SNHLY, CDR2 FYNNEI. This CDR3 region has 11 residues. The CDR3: CASTNVRGQYF. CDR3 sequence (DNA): TGTGCCAGCACCAATGTTCGGGGGCAGTATTTT. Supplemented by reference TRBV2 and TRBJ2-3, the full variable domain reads EPEVTQTPSHQVTQMGQEVILRCVPISNHLYFYWYRQILGQKVEFLVSFYNNEISEKSEIFDDQFSVERPDGSNFTLKIRSTKLEDSAMYFCASTNVRGQYFGPGTRLTVL.

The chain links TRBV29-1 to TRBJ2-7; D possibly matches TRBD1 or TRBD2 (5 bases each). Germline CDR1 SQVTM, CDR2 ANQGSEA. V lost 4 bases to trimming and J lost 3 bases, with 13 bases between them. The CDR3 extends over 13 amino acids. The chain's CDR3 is CSVVSRDGYEQYF. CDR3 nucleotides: TGCAGCGTTGTCTCCAGGGACGGCTACGAGCAGTACTTC.

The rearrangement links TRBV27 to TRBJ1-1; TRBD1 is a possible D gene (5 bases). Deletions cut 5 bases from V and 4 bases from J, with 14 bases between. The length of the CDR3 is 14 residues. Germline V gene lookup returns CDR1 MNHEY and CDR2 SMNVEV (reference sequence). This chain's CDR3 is CASSADRGPTEAFF. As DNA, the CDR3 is TGTGCCAGCAGTGCAGATAGGGGACCCACTGAAGCTTTCTTT.

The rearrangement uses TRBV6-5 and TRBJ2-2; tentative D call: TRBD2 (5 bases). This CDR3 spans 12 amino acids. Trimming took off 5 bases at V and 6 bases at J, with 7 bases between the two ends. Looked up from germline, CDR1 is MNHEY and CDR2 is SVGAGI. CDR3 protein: CASSRTAGELFF. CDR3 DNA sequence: TGTGCCAGCAGTCGGACTGCCGGGGAGCTGTTTTTT.

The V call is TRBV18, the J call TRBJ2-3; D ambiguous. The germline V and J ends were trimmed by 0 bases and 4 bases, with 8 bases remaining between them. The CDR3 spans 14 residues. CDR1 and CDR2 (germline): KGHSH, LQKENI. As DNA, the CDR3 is TGTGCCAGCTCACCACCAGGCTATTCAGATACGCAGTATTTT. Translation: CASSPPGYSDTQYF.

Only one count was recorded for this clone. This CDR3 reads CASRIHRGTGGELFF. The CDR3 DNA follows: TGTGCCAGCAGAATCCACAGGGGGACAGGCGGGGAGCTGTTTTTT. J is TRBJ2-2 and V is TRBV6-5, with 8 positions matching TRBD1. The CDR3 is made up of 15 amino acids. With 6 bases clipped from V and 7 bases from J, the junction kept 10 bases outside the gene matches. The V gene's germline CDR1 is MNHEY and CDR2 SVGAGI.

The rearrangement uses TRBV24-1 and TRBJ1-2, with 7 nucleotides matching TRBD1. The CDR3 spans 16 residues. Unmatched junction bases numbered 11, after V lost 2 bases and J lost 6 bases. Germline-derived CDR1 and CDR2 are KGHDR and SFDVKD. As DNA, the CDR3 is TGTGCCACCAGTGATTCTCGGACAGGCACCCAGGATGGCTACACCTTC. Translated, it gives CATSDSRTGTQDGYTF.

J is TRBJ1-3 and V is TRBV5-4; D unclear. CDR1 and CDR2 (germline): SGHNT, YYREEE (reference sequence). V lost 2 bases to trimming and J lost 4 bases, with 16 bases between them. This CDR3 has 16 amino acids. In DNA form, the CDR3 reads TGTGCCAGCAGCTTCCCCGGACCAATAGGGGGAAACACCATATATTTT. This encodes CASSFPGPIGGNTIYF.